The next 4 T cell receptor beta chains were all read from a single sample in a study of blood T cell repertoires in COVID-19 (dated by TCRdb to the early 2020s). Receptor libraries were prepared by the immunoSEQ multiplex PCR assay. Entries here come from immuneACCESS through TCRdb and include only in-frame sequences with V and J called. Some clones fail to appear in such tables; in the studies checked, an unresolved V gene covers under half of the shortfall, and the cause of the remainder is unknown. The sample table records 130,000 or so clones; around 87% of these occur just once. About 2.5% of the sample comes from the top ten. Sequencing was performed on peripheral blood. All receptors come from a man in his fifties with active COVID-19.

The genes are TRBV7-2 and TRBJ1-1; D is unclear. The CDR3 has 15 amino acids. CDR1 SGHTA and CDR2 FQGNSA come from the germline V gene. V was pared by 4 bases and J by 5 bases, with 17 bases between. This CDR3 reads CASSSSGRWRTEAFF. The CDR3 DNA reads TGTGCCAGCAGCTCAAGCGGCCGTTGGAGGACTGAAGCTTTCTTT.

The chain recombines TRBV2 with TRBJ1-2; 10 positions agree with TRBD1. This CDR3 has 15 residues. Germline V gene data show CDR1 as SNHLY and CDR2 as FYNNEI. V gave up 5 bases and J gave up 2 bases; unmatched junction bases: 5. The CDR3 DNA reads TGTGCCAGCAGTACGAGGACAGGGGGGAACTATGGCTACACCTTC. It encodes CASSTRTGGNYGYTF. Based on the CDR3 plus reference TRBV2 and TRBJ1-2, the full variable domain is EPEVTQTPSHQVTQMGQEVILRCVPISNHLYFYWYRQILGQKVEFLVSFYNNEISEKSEIFDDQFSVERPDGSNFTLKIRSTKLEDSAMYFCASSTRTGGNYGYTFGSGTRLTVV.

V usage is TRBV30 and J usage is TRBJ1-1; D unresolved. Per germline, CDR1 GTSNPN and CDR2 SVGIG (reference sequence). This CDR3 has 12 amino acids. The V gene lost 4 bases and the J gene lost 1 base, with 7 bases spanning the gap. CDR3 nucleotide sequence: TGTGCCTGGAAGGAGGGGAACACTGAAGCTTTCTTT. This encodes CAWKEGNTEAFF.

The V call is TRBV19, the J call TRBJ1-2; maybe TRBD1 (5 bases). V lost 3 bases to trimming and J lost 8 bases, with 19 bases between them. The CDR3 is made up of 15 amino acids. The germline gives CDR1 LNHDA, CDR2 SQIVND (reference sequence). The CDR3 is CASSIPYSAGNGYTF. CDR3 DNA sequence: TGTGCCAGTAGTATCCCCTATTCGGCAGGGAACGGCTACACCTTC. The whole variable domain, filled in from reference TRBV19 and TRBJ1-2, reads DGGITQSPKYLFRKEGQNVTLSCEQNLNHDAMYWYRQDPGQGLRLIYYSQIVNDFQKGDIAEGYSVSREKKESFPLTVTSAQKNPTAFYLCASSIPYSAGNGYTFGSGTRLTVV.